The 7 T cell receptor beta chains in this list originate from one sample, sequenced in a study of blood T cell repertoires in COVID-19. Method: immunoSEQ multiplex PCR; TCRdb's copy keeps in-frame clones and lacks some. The sample has 90,000 to 130,000 clones; more than 75% are singletons. Sequences were obtained from peripheral blood. The receptor set was obtained from a man aged 35 to 55 with acute or convalescent COVID-19.

This chain uses TRBV2 with TRBJ2-3; 9 bases map to TRBD2. The CDR3 covers 15 residues. CDR1 and CDR2 (germline): SNHLY, FYNNEI. The ends lost 5 bases at V and 6 bases at J; junction bases unmatched: 9. CDR3 sequence reads: CASSSRLAEADTQYF. CDR3 DNA sequence: TGTGCCAGCAGTTCCCGACTAGCGGAGGCGGATACGCAGTATTTT. Drawing the rest from reference TRBV2 and TRBJ2-3, the complete variable domain is EPEVTQTPSHQVTQMGQEVILRCVPISNHLYFYWYRQILGQKVEFLVSFYNNEISEKSEIFDDQFSVERPDGSNFTLKIRSTKLEDSAMYFCASSSRLAEADTQYFGPGTRLTVL.

The table lists this clone with a few counts. This chain uses TRBV18 with TRBJ2-7; the D gene is possibly TRBD2 (7 bases). The germline gives CDR1 KGHSH, CDR2 LQKENI. Trimming left V 4 bases short and J 6 bases short, with 19 bases between. This CDR3 has 15 amino acids. CDR3 sequence reads: CASSRTAGSAGEQYF. The CDR3 region has the DNA TGTGCCAGCTCACGGACAGCGGGGAGTGCGGGCGAGCAGTACTTC.

The V call is TRBV4-1, the J call TRBJ2-7; D not resolved. Trimming took 2 bases from V and 0 from J, leaving 8 bases between them. This CDR3 is built from 14 residues. From germline, CDR1 is MGHRA and CDR2 YSYEKL. This CDR3 reads CASSQFTGSYEQYF. DNA of the CDR3: TGCGCCAGCAGCCAATTTACCGGCTCCTACGAGCAGTACTTC.

V and J are TRBV19 and TRBJ2-2; D is uncertain. Per germline, CDR1 LNHDA and CDR2 SQIVND (reference sequence). V was shortened by 6 bases and J by 4 bases, with 9 bases between the two germline ends. The CDR3 length is 13 residues. CDR3 region: CASSPRSTGELFF. CDR3 in DNA: TGTGCCAGTAGCCCGCGGAGCACCGGGGAGCTGTTTTTT.

This sequence joins TRBV28 and TRBJ1-1; a possible D gene is TRBD1 (5 bases). CDR3 size: 15 residues. Germline CDR1 and CDR2: MDHEN and SYDVKM. Trimming took off 5 bases at V and 1 base at J, with 14 bases between the two ends. In DNA form, the CDR3 reads TGTGCCAGCAGTCAAAACCTGGGGGGGAACACTGAAGCTTTCTTT. This codes for CASSQNLGGNTEAFF.

The chain couples TRBV12-3 or TRBV12-4 to TRBJ2-7; 9 bases line up with TRBD1. Trimming cost V 8 bases and J 6 bases; bases outside gene matches: 5. This CDR3 region has 12 residues. In DNA, the CDR3 is TGTGCCAGCCGGGACAGGGATGGCGAGCAGTACTTC. Protein product: CASRDRDGEQYF.

V is TRBV5-1 and J is TRBJ2-1; 9 bases line up with TRBD2. Germline lookup yields CDR1 SGHRS and CDR2 YFSETQ. The CDR3 runs to 16 residues. The junction had 13 bases not matched to a gene; V was cut back by 6 bases and J by 6 bases. CDR3 loop: CASIGRAGGPGNEQFF. DNA of the CDR3: TGCGCCAGCATCGGCCGGGCGGGAGGGCCAGGCAATGAGCAGTTCTTC.